This T cell receptor (beta chain) was documented in a study of cytomegalovirus exposure and HLA in healthy donors. About the study: When 398 donors were genotyped, roughly 82% of them were found to fall in the Caucasian-associated ancestry cluster.

To note about this clone: The antigen remains unidentified.

Study-level findings and limits: It was assumed in the presence/absence analyses that sequencing depth was roughly uniform across donors. TCR beta sequences reportedly predicted the HLA-A and HLA-B alleles of most subjects accurately.

CDR3 length: 13 residues. CDR1 is SGHDN and CDR2 is FVKESK in the germline V gene. V shed 4 bases and J shed 5 bases, with 12 bases lying between them. A multiplex PCR was run with 60 Vbeta primers and 13 Jbeta primers. Repertoires were generated with immunoSEQ multiplex PCR, while TCRdb's copy carries only in-frame clones and drops some. The table includes around 78,000 clones, roughly 80% detected once. This chain uses TRBV14 with TRBJ2-7, with D possibly matching TRBD1 (6 bases). The clonotype was recovered from a male donor in good health and CMV-seronegative. Sequencing was done on a sample of PBMCs. The CDR3 DNA sequence: TGTGCCAGCAGCCCAGGCAGGGGCGACGAGCAGTACTTC. As protein: CASSPGRGDEQYF.